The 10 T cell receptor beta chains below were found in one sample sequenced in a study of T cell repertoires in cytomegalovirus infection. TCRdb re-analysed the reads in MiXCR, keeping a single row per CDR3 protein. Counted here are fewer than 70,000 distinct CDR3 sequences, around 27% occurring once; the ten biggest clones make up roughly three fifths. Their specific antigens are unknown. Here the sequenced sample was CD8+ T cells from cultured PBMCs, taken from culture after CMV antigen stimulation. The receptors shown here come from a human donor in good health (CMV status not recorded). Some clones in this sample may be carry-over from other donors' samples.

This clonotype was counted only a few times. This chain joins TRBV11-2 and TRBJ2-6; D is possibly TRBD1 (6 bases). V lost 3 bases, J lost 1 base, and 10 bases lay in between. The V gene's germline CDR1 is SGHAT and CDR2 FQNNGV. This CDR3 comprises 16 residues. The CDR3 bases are TGTGCCAGCAGCTTGGCTCAGGGGTCTGGGGCCAACGTCCTGACTTTC. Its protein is CASSLAQGSGANVLTF.

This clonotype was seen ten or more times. The CDR3 is CASSSTGNQPQHF. As DNA, the CDR3 is TGTGCCAGCAGTTCGACAGGGAATCAGCCCCAGCATTTT. The chain couples TRBV27 to TRBJ1-5; 7 bases line up with TRBD1. V shed 4 bases, J shed 4 bases, and the junction held 1 base outside the gene matches. This CDR3 spans 13 amino acids. The V gene's germline CDR1 is MNHEY and CDR2 SMNVEV (reference sequence).

CDR3 sequence reads: CASVQGGTQVAQYF. CDR3 nucleotide sequence: TGTGCCAGCGTCCAGGGGGGGACCCAGGTGGCCCAGTACTTC. The chain combines TRBV7-9 with TRBJ2-5; D tentatively reads TRBD1 or TRBD2 (7 bases each). CDR1 SEHNR and CDR2 FQNEAQ come from the germline V gene (reference sequence). The CDR3 consists of 14 residues. Trimming left V 8 bases short and J 9 bases short, with 22 bases between. The variable domain in full, completed from reference TRBV7-9 and TRBJ2-5, reads DTGVSQNPRHKITKRGQNVTFRCDPISEHNRLYWYRQTLGQGPEFLTYFQNEAQLEKSRLLSDRFSAERPKGSFSTLEIQRTEQGDSAMYLCASVQGGTQVAQYFGPGTRLLVL.

Written as DNA, the CDR3 is TGTGCCAGCAACTTAGACAGGGCCTACGAGCAGTACTTC. Translation gives CASNLDRAYEQYF. The V and J genes are TRBV28 and TRBJ2-7; 7 bases align to TRBD1. After removal of 7 bases from V and 2 bases from J, the junction contained 5 bases not matched to a gene. The germline CDR1 and CDR2 sequences are MDHEN and SYDVKM. The CDR3 is 13 amino acids.

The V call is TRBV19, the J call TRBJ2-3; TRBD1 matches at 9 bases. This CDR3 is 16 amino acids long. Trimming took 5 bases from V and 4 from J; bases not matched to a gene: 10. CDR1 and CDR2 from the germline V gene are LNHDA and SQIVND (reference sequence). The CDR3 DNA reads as TGTGCCAGTAGTCCCGGACAGGGGCGTTGGGCAGATACGCAGTATTTT. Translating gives CASSPGQGRWADTQYF. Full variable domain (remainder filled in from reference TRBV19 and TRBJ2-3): DGGITQSPKYLFRKEGQNVTLSCEQNLNHDAMYWYRQDPGQGLRLIYYSQIVNDFQKGDIAEGYSVSREKKESFPLTVTSAQKNPTAFYLCASSPGQGRWADTQYFGPGTRLTVL.

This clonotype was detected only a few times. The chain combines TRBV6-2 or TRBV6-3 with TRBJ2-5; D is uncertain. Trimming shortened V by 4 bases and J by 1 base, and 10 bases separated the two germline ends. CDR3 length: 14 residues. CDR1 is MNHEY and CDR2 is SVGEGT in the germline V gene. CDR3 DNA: TGTGCCAGCAGTTTTACCGGGTTCCAAGAGACCCAGTACTTC. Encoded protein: CASSFTGFQETQYF.

The CDR3 region has the DNA TGCAGTGCTACCCTGAGGCGGCGGGAGGGCCATCAAGATACGCAGTATTTT. Protein product: CSATLRRREGHQDTQYF. The V gene is TRBV20-1, the J gene TRBJ2-3; TRBD2 agrees at 9 bases. Unmatched junction bases numbered 16, after V lost 4 bases and J lost 5 bases. The CDR3 is made up of 17 amino acids. Germline loops: CDR1 DFQATT, CDR2 SNEGSKA (reference sequence).

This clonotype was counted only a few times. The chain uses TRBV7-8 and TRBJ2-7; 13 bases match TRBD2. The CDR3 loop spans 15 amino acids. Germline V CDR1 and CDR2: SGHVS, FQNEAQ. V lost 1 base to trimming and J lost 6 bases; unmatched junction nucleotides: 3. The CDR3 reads CASSLGTSGSLEQYF. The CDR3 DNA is TGTGCCAGCAGCTTAGGGACTAGCGGGAGTCTCGAGCAGTACTTC.

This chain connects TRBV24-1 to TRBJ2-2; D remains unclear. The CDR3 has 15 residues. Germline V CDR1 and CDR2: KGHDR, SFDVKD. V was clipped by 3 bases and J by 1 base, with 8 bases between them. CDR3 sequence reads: CATSDVIVNTGELFF. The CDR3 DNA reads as TGTGCCACCAGTGATGTTATAGTGAACACCGGGGAGCTGTTTTTT.

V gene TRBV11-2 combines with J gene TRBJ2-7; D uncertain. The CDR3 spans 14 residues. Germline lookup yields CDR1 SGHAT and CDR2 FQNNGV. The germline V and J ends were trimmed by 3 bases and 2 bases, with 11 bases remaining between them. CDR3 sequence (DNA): TGTGCCAGCAGCTTCCTGCGAAAACCCTACGAGCAGTACTTC. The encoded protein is CASSFLRKPYEQYF.